A single sample gave rise to the 8 T cell receptor beta chains below, sequenced in a study of blood T cell repertoires in COVID-19. The repertoire was sequenced with immunoSEQ multiplex PCR; TCRdb's copy has only in-frame clones and lacks some. The sample holds about 400,000 clones; nearly 90% are singletons and the top ten take 2% to 2.5%. Sequenced sample: PBMCs or T cells enriched from blood (not recorded which). These TCRs come from a middle-aged woman with acute COVID-19.

V gene TRBV20-1 combines with J gene TRBJ1-6; D not certain. CDR1 is DFQATT, CDR2 SNEGSKA, per germline (reference sequence). This CDR3 has 18 residues. V was shortened by 3 bases and J by 4 bases, with 22 bases between the two germline ends. The CDR3 reads CSASFTAFQTGYNSPLHF. The CDR3 DNA sequence: TGCAGTGCTAGTTTCACAGCCTTCCAAACTGGTTATAATTCACCCCTCCACTTT.

The V and J genes are TRBV4-1 and TRBJ1-4, with D possibly being TRBD1 (5 bases). V lost 3 bases to trimming and J lost 5 bases, with 22 bases between them. The V gene's germline CDR1 is MGHRA and CDR2 YSYEKL. The CDR3 is made up of 18 amino acids. The chain's CDR3 is CASSQGLPQGWGNEKLFF. CDR3 sequence (DNA): TGCGCCAGCAGCCAGGGACTCCCTCAGGGTTGGGGAAATGAAAAACTGTTTTTT.

This clone was observed a single time. Other nucleotide sequences from this sample produce the same CDR3. The J gene is TRBJ1-5, the V gene TRBV2, with a weak D call TRBD1 (5 bases). CDR3 length: 12 residues. The germline CDR1 and CDR2 sequences are SNHLY and FYNNEI. V gave up 3 bases and J gave up 7 bases, with 7 bases separating them. CDR3 region: CASSDGGQPQHF. In DNA, the CDR3 is TGTGCCAGCAGTGACGGGGGACAGCCCCAGCATTTT.

V and J are TRBV29-1 and TRBJ1-5, with TRBD1 matching over 9 bases. The CDR3 extends over 13 amino acids. Germline values: CDR1 SQVTM, CDR2 ANQGSEA. The V gene end was trimmed by 6 bases and the J gene end by 5 bases; junction bases not matched to a gene: 5. CDR3 loop: CSVGDRDDQPQHF. The CDR3 DNA reads as TGCAGCGTGGGGGACAGGGACGATCAGCCCCAGCATTTT. The full variable domain, in which reference TRBV29-1 and TRBJ1-5 provide the parts outside the CDR3, is SAVISQKPSRDICQRGTSLTIQCQVDSQVTMMFWYRQQPGQSLTLIATANQGSEATYESGFVIDKFPISRPNLTFSTLTVSNMSPEDSSIYLCSVGDRDDQPQHFGDGTRLSIL.

V and J are TRBV7-8 and TRBJ1-3; 11 bases are a match to TRBD1. Germline-derived CDR1 and CDR2 are SGHVS and FQNEAQ. The J segment lost 3 bases and the V segment lost 5 bases, leaving 3 bases of the junction unmatched. The length of the CDR3 is 15 residues. CDR3 DNA sequence: TGTGCCAGCAGCGGGACAGGGGGATTTGGAAACACCATATATTTT. This translates into CASSGTGGFGNTIYF.

The CDR3 nucleotides read TGTGCCAGCTCACTCGGACAGGCTGAGGTGACAATTAAGCAGTTCTTC. Its protein is CASSLGQAEVTIKQFF. The V gene is TRBV18, the J gene TRBJ2-1, with TRBD1 matching over 7 bases. Germline CDR1 and CDR2: KGHSH and LQKENI. There are 16 residues in the CDR3. V gave up 4 bases and J gave up 11 bases; unmatched junction bases: 17.

This rearrangement joins TRBV9 to TRBJ2-1; D is perhaps TRBD2 (5 bases). Germline CDR1 SGDLS, CDR2 YYNGEE. Trimming shortened V by 4 bases and J by 0 bases, and 14 bases separated the two germline ends. CDR3 length equals 16 residues. The CDR3 region has the DNA TGTGCCAGCAGCCCCTCGGATCGGGGCTCCTACAATGAGCAGTTCTTC. It yields the protein CASSPSDRGSYNEQFF.

The chain is built from TRBV7-2 and TRBJ2-7; 8 nucleotides align to TRBD2. The CDR3 loop spans 15 amino acids. The germline CDR1 and CDR2 sequences are SGHTA and FQGNSA. V trimming: 1 base; J trimming: 1 base; junction bases outside the gene matches: 3. CDR3 protein: CASSLVASGSYEQYF. The CDR3 nucleotides are TGTGCCAGCAGCTTAGTGGCTAGCGGGTCCTACGAGCAGTACTTC.